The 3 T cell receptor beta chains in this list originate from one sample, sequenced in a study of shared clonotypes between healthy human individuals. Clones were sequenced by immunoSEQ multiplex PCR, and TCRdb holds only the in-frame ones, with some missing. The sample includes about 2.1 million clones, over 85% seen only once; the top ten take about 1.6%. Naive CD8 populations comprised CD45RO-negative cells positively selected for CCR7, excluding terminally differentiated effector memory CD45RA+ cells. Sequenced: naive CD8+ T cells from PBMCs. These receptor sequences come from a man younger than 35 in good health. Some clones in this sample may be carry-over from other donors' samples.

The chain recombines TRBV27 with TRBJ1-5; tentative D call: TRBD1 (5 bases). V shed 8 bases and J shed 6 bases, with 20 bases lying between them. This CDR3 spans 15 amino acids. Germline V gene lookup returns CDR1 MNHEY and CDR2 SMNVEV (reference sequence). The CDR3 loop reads CASGYLRDVRQPQHF. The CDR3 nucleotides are TGTGCCAGCGGCTACCTCCGGGACGTCCGTCAGCCCCAGCATTTT.

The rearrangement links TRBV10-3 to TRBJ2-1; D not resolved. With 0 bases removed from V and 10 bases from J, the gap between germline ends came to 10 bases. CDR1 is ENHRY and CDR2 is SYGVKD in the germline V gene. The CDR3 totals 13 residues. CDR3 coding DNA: TGTGCCATCAGTGAGTCGATTCGAGAAGAGCAGTTCTTC. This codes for CAISESIREEQFF.

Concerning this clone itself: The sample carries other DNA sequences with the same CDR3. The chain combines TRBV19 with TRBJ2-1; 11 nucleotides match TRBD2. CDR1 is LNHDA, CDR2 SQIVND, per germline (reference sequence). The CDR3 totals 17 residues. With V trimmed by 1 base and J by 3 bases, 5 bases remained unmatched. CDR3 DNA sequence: TGTGCCAGTAGTATAGTGGGGCTAGCGGGAGGCTACAATGAGCAGTTCTTC. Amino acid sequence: CASSIVGLAGGYNEQFF. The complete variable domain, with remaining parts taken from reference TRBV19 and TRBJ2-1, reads DGGITQSPKYLFRKEGQNVTLSCEQNLNHDAMYWYRQDPGQGLRLIYYSQIVNDFQKGDIAEGYSVSREKKESFPLTVTSAQKNPTAFYLCASSIVGLAGGYNEQFFGPGTRLTVL.